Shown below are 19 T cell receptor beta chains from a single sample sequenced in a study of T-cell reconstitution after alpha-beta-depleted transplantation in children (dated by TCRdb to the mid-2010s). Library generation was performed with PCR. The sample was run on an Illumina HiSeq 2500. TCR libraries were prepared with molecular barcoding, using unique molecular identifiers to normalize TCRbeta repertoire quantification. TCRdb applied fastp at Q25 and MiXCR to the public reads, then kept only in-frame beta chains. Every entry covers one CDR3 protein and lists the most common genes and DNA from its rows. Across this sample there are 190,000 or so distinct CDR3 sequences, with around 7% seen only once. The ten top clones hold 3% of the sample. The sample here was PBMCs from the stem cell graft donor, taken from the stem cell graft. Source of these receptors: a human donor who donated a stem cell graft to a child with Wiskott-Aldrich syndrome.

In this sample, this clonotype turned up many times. CDR3: CASSPLPRSSSRYEQYF. CDR3 DNA sequence: TGTGCCAGCAGTCCACTCCCCCGGTCTTCCTCTCGCTACGAGCAGTACTTC. The chain has TRBV12-3 or TRBV12-4 and TRBJ2-7, with D unclear. CDR3 length: 17 residues. Trimming shortened V by 5 bases and J by 3 bases, and 23 bases separated the two germline ends.

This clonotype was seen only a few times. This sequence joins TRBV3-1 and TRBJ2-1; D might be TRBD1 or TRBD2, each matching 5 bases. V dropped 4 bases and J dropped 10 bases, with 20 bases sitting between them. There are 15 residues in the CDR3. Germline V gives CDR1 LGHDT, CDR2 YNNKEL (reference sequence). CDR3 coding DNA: TGTGCCAGCAGCCTCCCGGGACCCCGAGACGGGGAGCAGTTCTTC. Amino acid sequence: CASSLPGPRDGEQFF.

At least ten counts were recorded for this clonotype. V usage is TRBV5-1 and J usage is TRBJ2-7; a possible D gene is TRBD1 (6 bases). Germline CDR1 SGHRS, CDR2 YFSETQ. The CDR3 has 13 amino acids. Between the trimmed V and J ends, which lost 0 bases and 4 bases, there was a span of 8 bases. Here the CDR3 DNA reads TGCGCCAGCAGCTTGGACAGGGAATACGAGCAGTACTTC. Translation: CASSLDREYEQYF.

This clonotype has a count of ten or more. CDR3 in DNA: TGTGCCAGCAGTGAGGCCCGAGGAGCTGAGCAGTTCTTC. Protein sequence: CASSEARGAEQFF. The chain carries TRBV12-3 or TRBV12-4 and TRBJ2-1; D remains ambiguous. This CDR3 has 13 residues. V was pared by 5 bases and J by 9 bases, with 14 bases between.

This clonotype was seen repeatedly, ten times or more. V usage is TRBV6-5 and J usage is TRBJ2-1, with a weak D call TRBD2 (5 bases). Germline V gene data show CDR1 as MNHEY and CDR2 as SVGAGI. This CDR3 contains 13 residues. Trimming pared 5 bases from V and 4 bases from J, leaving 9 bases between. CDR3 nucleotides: TGTGCCAGCAGTCGGACTGTGTACAATGAGCAGTTCTTC. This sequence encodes CASSRTVYNEQFF.

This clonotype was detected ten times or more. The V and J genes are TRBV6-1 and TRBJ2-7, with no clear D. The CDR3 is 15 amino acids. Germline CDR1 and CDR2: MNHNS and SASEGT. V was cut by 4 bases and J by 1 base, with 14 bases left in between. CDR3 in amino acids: CASSVFSSSSYEQYF. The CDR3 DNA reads TGTGCCAGCAGTGTCTTTTCCAGTTCATCCTACGAGCAGTACTTC.

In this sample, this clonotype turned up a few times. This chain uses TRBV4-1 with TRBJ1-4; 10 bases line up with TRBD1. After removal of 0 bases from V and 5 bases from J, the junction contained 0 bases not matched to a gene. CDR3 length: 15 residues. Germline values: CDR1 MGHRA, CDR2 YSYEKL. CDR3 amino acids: CASSQEGQGNEKLFF. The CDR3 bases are TGCGCCAGCAGCCAAGAGGGACAGGGGAATGAAAAACTGTTTTTT.

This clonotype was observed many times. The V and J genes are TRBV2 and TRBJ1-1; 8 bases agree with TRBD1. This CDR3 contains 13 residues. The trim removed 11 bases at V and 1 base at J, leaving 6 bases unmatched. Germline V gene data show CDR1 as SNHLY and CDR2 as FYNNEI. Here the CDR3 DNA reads TGTGCCGGAGAGCAGGGGGCGAACACTGAAGCTTTCTTT. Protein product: CAGEQGANTEAFF.

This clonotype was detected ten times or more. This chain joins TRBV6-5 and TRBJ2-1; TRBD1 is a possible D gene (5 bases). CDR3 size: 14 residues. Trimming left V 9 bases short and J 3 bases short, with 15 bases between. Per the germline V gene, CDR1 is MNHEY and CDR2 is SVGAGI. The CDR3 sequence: CASLPGASYNEQFF. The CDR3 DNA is TGTGCCAGTCTACCTGGGGCAAGCTACAATGAGCAGTTCTTC.

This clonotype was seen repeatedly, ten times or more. CDR3 region: CASSLGANYGYTF. DNA of the CDR3: TGTGCCAGCAGCTTAGGAGCTAACTATGGCTACACCTTC. The chain is built from TRBV7-9 and TRBJ1-2; D remains ambiguous. The germline gives CDR1 SEHNR, CDR2 FQNEAQ (reference sequence). The CDR3 sequence is 13 residues long. Between the trimmed V and J ends, which lost 1 base and 0 bases, there was a span of 3 bases.

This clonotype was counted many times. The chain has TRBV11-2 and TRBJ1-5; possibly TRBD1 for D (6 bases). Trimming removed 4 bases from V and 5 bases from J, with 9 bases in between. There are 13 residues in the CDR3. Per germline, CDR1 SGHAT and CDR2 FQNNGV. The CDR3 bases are TGTGCCAGCAGCTCTGACAGGTATCAGCCCCAGCATTTT. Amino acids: CASSSDRYQPQHF.

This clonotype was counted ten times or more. As DNA, the CDR3 is TGTGCCAGCAGCCAAGAGCCCGGGACTAGCGGAGCTAGCACAGATACGCAGTATTTT. It codes for CASSQEPGTSGASTDTQYF. V usage is TRBV4-2 and J usage is TRBJ2-3, with 11 bases fitting TRBD2. In germline, CDR1 is LGHNA, CDR2 YNFKEQ. The length of the CDR3 is 19 residues. V lost 0 bases, J lost 0 bases, and 8 bases stayed unmatched.

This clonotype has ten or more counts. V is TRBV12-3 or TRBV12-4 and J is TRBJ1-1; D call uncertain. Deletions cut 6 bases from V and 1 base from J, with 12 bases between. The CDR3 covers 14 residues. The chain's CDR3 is CASRETAGNTEAFF. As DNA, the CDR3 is TGTGCCAGCAGAGAAACTGCTGGGAACACTGAAGCTTTCTTT.

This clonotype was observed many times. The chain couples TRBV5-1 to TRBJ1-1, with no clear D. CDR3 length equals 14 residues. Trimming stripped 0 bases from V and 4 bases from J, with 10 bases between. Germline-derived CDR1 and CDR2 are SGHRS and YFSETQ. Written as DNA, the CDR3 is TGCGCCAGCAGCTTGGACCGACGGACCACTGAAGCTTTCTTT. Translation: CASSLDRRTTEAFF.

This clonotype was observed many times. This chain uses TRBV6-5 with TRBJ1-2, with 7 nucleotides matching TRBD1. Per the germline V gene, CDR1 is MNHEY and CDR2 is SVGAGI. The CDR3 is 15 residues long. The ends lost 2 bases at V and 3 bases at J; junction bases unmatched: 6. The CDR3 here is CASSYRQGPDYGYTF. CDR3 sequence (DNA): TGTGCCAGCAGTTACCGACAGGGACCAGACTATGGCTACACCTTC.

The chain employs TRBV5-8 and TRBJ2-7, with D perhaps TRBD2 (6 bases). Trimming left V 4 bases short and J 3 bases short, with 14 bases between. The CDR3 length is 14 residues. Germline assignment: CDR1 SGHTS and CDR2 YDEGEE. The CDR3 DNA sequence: TGTGCCAGCAGCGCGGGGCTCCTCTGCTACGAGCAGTACTTC. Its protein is CASSAGLLCYEQYF.

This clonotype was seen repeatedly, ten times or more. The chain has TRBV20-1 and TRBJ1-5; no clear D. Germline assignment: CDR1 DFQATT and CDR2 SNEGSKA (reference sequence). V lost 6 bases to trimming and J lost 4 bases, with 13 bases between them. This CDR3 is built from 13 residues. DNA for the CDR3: TGCAGTGCGGTCAATCAGGAGAATCAGCCCCAGCATTTT. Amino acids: CSAVNQENQPQHF.

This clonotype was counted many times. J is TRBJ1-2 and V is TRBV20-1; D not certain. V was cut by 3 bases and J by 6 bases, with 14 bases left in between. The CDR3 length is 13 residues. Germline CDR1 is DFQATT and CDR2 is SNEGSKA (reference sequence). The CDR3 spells CSASFGWIDGYTF. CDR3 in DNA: TGCAGTGCTAGTTTCGGTTGGATTGATGGCTACACCTTC.

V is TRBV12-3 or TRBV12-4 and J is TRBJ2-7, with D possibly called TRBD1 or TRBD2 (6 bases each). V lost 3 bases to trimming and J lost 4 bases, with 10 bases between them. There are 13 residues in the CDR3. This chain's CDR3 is CASSLIGGYEQYF. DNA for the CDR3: TGTGCCAGCAGTTTGATAGGGGGGTACGAGCAGTACTTC.